This TCR beta chain is drawn from a study of blood T cell repertoires in COVID-19. The table came from immunoSEQ multiplex PCR; TCRdb's copy has only in-frame clones and leaves some out. The sample has 210,000 or so clones, about 88% seen once. The CDR3 has 16 amino acids. The V end was cut by 2 bases, the J end by 6 bases, with 16 bases between. The germline gives CDR1 SGHVS, CDR2 FNYEAQ. The sequence was obtained from a woman aged 60 to 75 with acute or convalescent COVID-19. Sequenced: peripheral blood. The rearrangement links TRBV7-6 to TRBJ2-2; D is perhaps TRBD2 (6 bases). The CDR3 region is CASSLSTSPSPGELFF. CDR3 in DNA: TGTGCCAGCAGCTTATCTACTAGCCCGTCACCCGGGGAGCTGTTTTTT. The full variable domain, its missing parts supplied by reference TRBV7-6 and TRBJ2-2, is GAGVSQSPRYKVTKRGQDVALRCDPISGHVSLYWYRQALGQGPEFLTYFNYEAQQDKSGLPNDRFSAERPEGSISTLTIQRTEQRDSAMYRCASSLSTSPSPGELFFGEGSRLTVL.